The TCR beta chain described here comes from a study of spatial heterogeneity in lung cancer. Across the whole study: Unique TCR and UMI combinations averaged more than ten appearances each in raw reads. Study-wide findings and caveats: Intratumoral expanded alpha and beta TCR counts were found to track tumor mutation counts.

Germline V gene sequence: CDR1 SGHRS, CDR2 YFSETQ. V dropped 1 base and J dropped 4 bases, with 20 bases sitting between them. The CDR3 has 17 residues. This clonotype was picked up a small number of times. Its antigen is unknown. Noted time point: sample taken at primary tumor resection. Patients with untreated early-stage non-small cell lung cancer, numbering around 72, were the donors. Sequencing was performed on whole RNA extracted from tumor and nontumor lung tissue, or from frozen PBMC, and the material was left unsorted. TCRdb re-analysed the 5' RACE reads in MiXCR, keeping a single row per CDR3 protein. Altogether some 10,000 distinct CDR3 sequences are present, about 13% being singletons, with the ten largest covering approximately 39%.

V is TRBV5-1 and J is TRBJ2-5, with D possibly TRBD1 on 6 matching bases. The input for sequencing was lung tumor tissue, taken at surgery. This sequence was found in a male donor with early-stage non-small cell lung cancer. CDR3 sequence reads: CASSLRAGTPDRETQYF. The CDR3 nucleotides are TGCGCCAGCAGCTTGAGGGCCGGGACACCCGATCGAGAGACCCAGTACTTC.